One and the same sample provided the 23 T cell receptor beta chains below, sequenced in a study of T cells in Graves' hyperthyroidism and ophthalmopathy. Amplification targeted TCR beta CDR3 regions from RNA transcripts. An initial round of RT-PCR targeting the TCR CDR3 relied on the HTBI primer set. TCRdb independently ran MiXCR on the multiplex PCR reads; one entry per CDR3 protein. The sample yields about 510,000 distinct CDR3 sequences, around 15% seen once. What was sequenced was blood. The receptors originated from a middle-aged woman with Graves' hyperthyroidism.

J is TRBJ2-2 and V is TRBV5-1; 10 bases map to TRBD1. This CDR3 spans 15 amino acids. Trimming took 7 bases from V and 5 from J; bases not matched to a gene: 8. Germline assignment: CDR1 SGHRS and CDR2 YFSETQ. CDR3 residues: CASGLTGGSTGELFF. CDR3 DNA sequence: TGCGCCAGCGGATTGACAGGGGGCAGTACCGGGGAGCTGTTTTTT.

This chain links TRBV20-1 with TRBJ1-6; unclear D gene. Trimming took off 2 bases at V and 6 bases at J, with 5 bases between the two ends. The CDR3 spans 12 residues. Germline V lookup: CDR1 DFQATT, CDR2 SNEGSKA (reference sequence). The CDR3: CSARTSNSPLHF. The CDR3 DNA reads TGCAGTGCTAGAACCTCTAATTCACCCCTCCACTTT.

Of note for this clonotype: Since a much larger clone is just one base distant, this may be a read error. This CDR3 reads CASSRGERGNEQLF. CDR3 DNA: TGTGCCAGCAGCCGCGGCGAGAGGGGCAATGAGCAGCTCTTC. The rearrangement links TRBV7-2 to TRBJ2-1, with D perhaps matching TRBD1 or TRBD2 (5 bases each). Germline CDR1 is SGHTA and CDR2 is FQGNSA. The CDR3 is made up of 14 amino acids.

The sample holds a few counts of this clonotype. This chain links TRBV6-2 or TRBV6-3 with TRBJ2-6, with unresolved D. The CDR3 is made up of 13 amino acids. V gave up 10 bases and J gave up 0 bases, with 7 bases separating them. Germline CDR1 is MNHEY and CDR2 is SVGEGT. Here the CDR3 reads CAIQISGANVLTF. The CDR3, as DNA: TGTGCCATCCAGATCTCTGGGGCCAACGTCCTGACTTTC.

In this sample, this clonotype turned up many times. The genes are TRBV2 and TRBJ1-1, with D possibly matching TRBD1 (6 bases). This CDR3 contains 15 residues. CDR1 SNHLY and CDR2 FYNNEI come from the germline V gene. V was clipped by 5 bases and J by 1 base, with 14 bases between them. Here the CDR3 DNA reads TGTGCCAGCAGTTGGGGGCGAGGGGCGAACACTGAAGCTTTCTTT. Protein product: CASSWGRGANTEAFF.

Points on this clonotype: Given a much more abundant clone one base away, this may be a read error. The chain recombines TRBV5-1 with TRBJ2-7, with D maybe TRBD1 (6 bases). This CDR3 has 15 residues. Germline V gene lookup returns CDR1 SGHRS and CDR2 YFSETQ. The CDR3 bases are TGCGCCAGCAGCTTGGTGGACAGCCTCAATTACGAGCAGTGCTTC. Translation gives CASSLVDSLNYEQCF.

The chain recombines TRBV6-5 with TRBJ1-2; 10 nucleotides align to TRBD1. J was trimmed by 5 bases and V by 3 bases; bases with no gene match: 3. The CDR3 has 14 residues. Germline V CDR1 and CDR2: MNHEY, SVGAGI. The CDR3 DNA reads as TGTGCCAGCAGTTATGGGGACAGGGGTTATGGCTACACCTTC. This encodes CASSYGDRGYGYTF.

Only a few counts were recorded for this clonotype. The DNA for the CDR3 is TGTGCCTGGAGTGCTCCTCGGGGACAGGGAAACTATGGCTACACCTTC. Its protein product is CAWSAPRGQGNYGYTF. J is TRBJ1-2 and V is TRBV30; TRBD1 agrees at 9 bases. V lost 1 base, J lost 2 bases, and 8 bases stayed unmatched. This CDR3 spans 16 amino acids. Germline assignment: CDR1 GTSNPN and CDR2 SVGIG (reference sequence).

The CDR3 DNA follows: TGTGCCAGCAGTGTTTCACACGGTGGGGCCAACGTCCTGACTTTC. Its translation: CASSVSHGGANVLTF. The rearrangement links TRBV2 to TRBJ2-6; D not resolved. This CDR3 is 15 amino acids long. Trimming shortened V by 4 bases and J by 3 bases, and 10 bases separated the two germline ends. Germline lookup yields CDR1 SNHLY and CDR2 FYNNEI.

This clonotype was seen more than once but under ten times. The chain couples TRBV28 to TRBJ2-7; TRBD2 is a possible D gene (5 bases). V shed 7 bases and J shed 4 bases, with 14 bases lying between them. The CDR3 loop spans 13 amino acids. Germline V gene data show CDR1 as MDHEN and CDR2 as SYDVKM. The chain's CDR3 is CASNKLDGYEQYF. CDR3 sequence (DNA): TGTGCCAGCAACAAACTAGATGGGTACGAGCAGTACTTC.

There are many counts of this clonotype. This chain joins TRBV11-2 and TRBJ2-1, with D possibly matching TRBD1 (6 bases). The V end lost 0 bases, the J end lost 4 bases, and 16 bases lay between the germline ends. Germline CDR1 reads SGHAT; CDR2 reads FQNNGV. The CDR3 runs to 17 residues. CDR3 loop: CASSLDPGAGAYNEQFF. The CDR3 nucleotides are TGTGCCAGCAGCTTAGATCCCGGGGCAGGGGCATACAATGAGCAGTTCTTC.

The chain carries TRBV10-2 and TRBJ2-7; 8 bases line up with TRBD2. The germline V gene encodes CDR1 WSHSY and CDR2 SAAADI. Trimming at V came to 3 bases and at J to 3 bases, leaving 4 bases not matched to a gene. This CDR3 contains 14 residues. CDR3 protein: CASSDGTSDYEQYF. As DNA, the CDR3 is TGCGCCAGCAGTGATGGGACTAGTGACTACGAGCAGTACTTC.

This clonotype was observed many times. The CDR3 DNA reads TGTGCCACCAGCAGAGATCTTCGCAGGGCTAATGAAAAACTGTTTTTT. This encodes CATSRDLRRANEKLFF. The chain links TRBV15 to TRBJ1-4; a weak D match, TRBD1 (5 bases). The CDR3 has 16 amino acids. The germline V and J ends were trimmed by 0 bases and 3 bases, with 11 bases remaining between them. In germline, CDR1 is LNHNV, CDR2 YYDKDF (reference sequence).

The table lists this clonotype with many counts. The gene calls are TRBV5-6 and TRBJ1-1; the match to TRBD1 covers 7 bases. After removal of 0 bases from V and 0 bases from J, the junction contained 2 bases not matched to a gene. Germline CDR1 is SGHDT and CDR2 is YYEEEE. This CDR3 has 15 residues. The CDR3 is CASSLGTGVNTEAFF. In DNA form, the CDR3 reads TGTGCCAGCAGCTTGGGGACAGGTGTGAACACTGAAGCTTTCTTT.

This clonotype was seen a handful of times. In DNA form, the CDR3 reads TGCAGCACCAAGCGGGAGGGTGGCACAGATACGCAGTATTTT. Translation: CSTKREGGTDTQYF. The chain couples TRBV29-1 to TRBJ2-3; TRBD2 matches at 10 bases. The V segment lost 8 bases and the J segment 1 base; nucleotides outside the gene matches: 6. The CDR3 extends over 14 amino acids. In germline, CDR1 is SQVTM, CDR2 ANQGSEA.

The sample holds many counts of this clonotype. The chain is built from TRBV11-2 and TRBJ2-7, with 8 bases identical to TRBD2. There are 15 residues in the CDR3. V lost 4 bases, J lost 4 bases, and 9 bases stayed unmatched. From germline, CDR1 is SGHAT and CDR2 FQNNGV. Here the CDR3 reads CASSSGAGAQYEQYF. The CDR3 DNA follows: TGTGCCAGCAGCTCGGGAGCGGGAGCTCAGTACGAGCAGTACTTC.

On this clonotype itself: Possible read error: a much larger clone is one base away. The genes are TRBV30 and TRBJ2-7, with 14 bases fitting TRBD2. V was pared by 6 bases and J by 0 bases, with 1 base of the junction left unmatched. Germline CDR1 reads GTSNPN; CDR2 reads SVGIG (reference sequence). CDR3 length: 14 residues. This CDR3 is CACGTSGSSYEQYF. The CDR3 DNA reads TGTGCCTGTGGGACTAGCGGGAGCTCCTACGAGCAGTACTTC.

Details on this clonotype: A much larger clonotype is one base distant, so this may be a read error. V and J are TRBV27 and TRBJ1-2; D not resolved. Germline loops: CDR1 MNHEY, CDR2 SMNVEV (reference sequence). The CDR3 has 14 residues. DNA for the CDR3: TGTGCCAGCAGTTCCACTAAGGTTAACTATGACTACACCTTC. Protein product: CASSSTKVNYDYTF.

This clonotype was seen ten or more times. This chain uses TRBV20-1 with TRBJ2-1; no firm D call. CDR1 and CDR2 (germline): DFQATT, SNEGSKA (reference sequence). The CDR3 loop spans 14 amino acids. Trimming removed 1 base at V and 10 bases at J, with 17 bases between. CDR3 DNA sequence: TGCAGTGCTAGAGCTCCCCTTGAGTTCAACGAGCAGTTCTTC. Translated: CSARAPLEFNEQFF.

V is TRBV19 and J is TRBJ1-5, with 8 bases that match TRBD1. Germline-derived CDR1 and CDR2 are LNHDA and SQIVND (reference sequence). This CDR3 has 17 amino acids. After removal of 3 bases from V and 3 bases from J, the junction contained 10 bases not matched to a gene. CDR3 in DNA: TGTGCCAGTAGTATGATTGTCGGGACAGGCGTCAATCAGCCCCAGCATTTT. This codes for CASSMIVGTGVNQPQHF. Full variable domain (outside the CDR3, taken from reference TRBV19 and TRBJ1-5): DGGITQSPKYLFRKEGQNVTLSCEQNLNHDAMYWYRQDPGQGLRLIYYSQIVNDFQKGDIAEGYSVSREKKESFPLTVTSAQKNPTAFYLCASSMIVGTGVNQPQHFGDGTRLSIL.

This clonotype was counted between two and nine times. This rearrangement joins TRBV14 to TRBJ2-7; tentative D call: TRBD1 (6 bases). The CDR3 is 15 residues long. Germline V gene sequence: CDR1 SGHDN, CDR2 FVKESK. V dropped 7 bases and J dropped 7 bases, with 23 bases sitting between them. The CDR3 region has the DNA TGTGCCAGCAACGATCAAGGGGGTACAATGGAGGAGCAGTACTTC. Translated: CASNDQGGTMEEQYF.

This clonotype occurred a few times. CDR3 in DNA: TGTGCCAGCAGAACGGGATTTGAGACCCAGTACTTC. Translated: CASRTGFETQYF. The chain uses TRBV6-1 and TRBJ2-5, with D perhaps matching TRBD2 (5 bases). From germline, CDR1 is MNHNS and CDR2 SASEGT. V was pared by 6 bases and J by 5 bases, with 10 bases between. The CDR3 covers 12 residues.

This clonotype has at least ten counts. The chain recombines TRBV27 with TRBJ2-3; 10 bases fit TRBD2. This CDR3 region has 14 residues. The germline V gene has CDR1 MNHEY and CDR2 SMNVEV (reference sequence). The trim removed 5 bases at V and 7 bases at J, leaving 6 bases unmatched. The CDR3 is CASSRAGGTNTQYF. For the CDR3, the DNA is TGTGCCAGCAGTCGAGCGGGAGGGACGAATACGCAGTATTTT.